The rows below give T cell receptor beta chains drawn from one sample of a study of long-term antiretroviral therapy in people with HIV. Method: immunoSEQ multiplex PCR; TCRdb's copy keeps in-frame clones and lacks some. This table has 30,000 to 40,000 clones, 79% appearing once. The sequencing here drew on unsorted PBMCs, taken 1.9 years after starting antiretroviral therapy. The source is a man between 18 and 29 years old with HIV. CDR3s include the opening cysteine and the closing phenylalanine or tryptophan. D genes are given only for firm matches. Some rows have no size entry. The others give once, few or many, or a class for an expanded clone.

CDR3nt,CDR3aa,j_gene,v_gene,len,abundance,d_gene
TGTGCCAGCAGGGACAGCTCTGGAAACACCATATATTTT,CASRDSSGNTIYF,TRBJ1-3,TRBV6-1,13,-,-
TGTGCCAGCAGCTCTCGGGACAGCCTGTTTGGCTACACCTTC,CASSSRDSLFGYTF,TRBJ1-2,TRBV5-4,14,once,TRBD1
TGTGCCAGCAGTTCCTCGGTCCAGCCCCAGCATTTT,CASSSSVQPQHF,TRBJ1-5,TRBV28,12,-,-
TGCGCCAGCAGGGGCCTTCAGGGGAGCTCTGGAAACACCATATATTTT,CASRGLQGSSGNTIYF,TRBJ1-3,TRBV5-1,16,-,-
TGCGCCAGCAGCTTGGGTCGGGGGGCAGAGACCCAGTACTTC,CASSLGRGAETQYF,TRBJ2-5,TRBV5-1,14,-,-
TGTGCCAGCAGCTTCCTCCCCCGGGACACCGGGGAGCTGTTTTTT,CASSFLPRDTGELFF,TRBJ2-2,TRBV5-6,15,-,-
TGCGCCAGCAGCTTGATACAGGGTGGTGGATACAATGAGCAGTTCTTC,CASSLIQGGGYNEQFF,TRBJ2-1,TRBV5-1,16,-,-
TGTGCCAGCAGTGAAATGGTAGCCCCAGAGCAGTTCTTC,CASSEMVAPEQFF,TRBJ2-1,TRBV2,13,-,-
TGTGCCACGTCGGACAGCAGGAGCTCCTACGAGCAGTACTTC,CATSDSRSSYEQYF,TRBJ2-7,TRBV6-5,14,once,-
TGTGCCAGCAGCTTGCAGAGACAGGGGGCCACCGGGGAGCTGTTTTTT,CASSLQRQGATGELFF,TRBJ2-2,TRBV7-9,16,-,TRBD1
TGTGCCAGCAGTTACTTACAACAGGGGAATCAGCCCCAGCATTTT,CASSYLQQGNQPQHF,TRBJ1-5,TRBV28,15,-,TRBD1
TGCGCCTCTAGGGGGGCAACCCGCCAAGAGACCCAGTACTTC,CASRGATRQETQYF,TRBJ2-5,TRBV10-2,14,few,-
TGTGCCAGTCTCTCGGGACACGAGAACACTGAAGCTTTCTTT,CASLSGHENTEAFF,TRBJ1-1,TRBV11-2,14,-,-
TGTGCCAGCAGCCAAAGAGGGACTAGCGGCACCTACAATGAGCAGTTCTTC,CASSQRGTSGTYNEQFF,TRBJ2-1,TRBV5-6,17,-,TRBD2
TGCGCCAGCAATGTGGCCGGGGAGCTGTTTTTT,CASNVAGELFF,TRBJ2-2,TRBV5-1,11,-,-
TGTGCCAGCTCACCAGATCCTGGGTTAGATACGCAGTATTTT,CASSPDPGLDTQYF,TRBJ2-3,TRBV18,14,once,-
TGCGCCAGCAGCTTGGCCAGGAACACTGAAGCTTTCTTT,CASSLARNTEAFF,TRBJ1-1,TRBV5-1,13,-,-
TGTGCCAGCAGTCCCCAGGCTGGCAATCAGCCCCAGCATTTT,CASSPQAGNQPQHF,TRBJ1-5,TRBV6-1,14,-,-
TGTGCCAGCAGCTCCAGGGGTGCTGAAGCTTTCTTT,CASSSRGAEAFF,TRBJ1-1,TRBV7-9,12,few,-
TGTGCCAGCAGCGCACGACAAGGCCTTTTCTTT,CASSARQGLFF,TRBJ1-6,TRBV21-1,11,-,-
TGTGCCAGCACGGTAGACAGGTCCGGTTATGGCTACACCTTC,CASTVDRSGYGYTF,TRBJ1-2,TRBV9,14,-,-
TGTGCCAGCAGTTCCGGACAGGGGGGTTCACCCCTCCACTTT,CASSSGQGGSPLHF,TRBJ1-6,TRBV28,14,few,TRBD1
TGTGCCAGCAGCTTAGTTAGGGGGGGACGCGGAAACACCATATATTTT,CASSLVRGGRGNTIYF,TRBJ1-3,TRBV7-9,16,-,-
TGTGCCAGCAGTAGTGTCCTTGGCAATCAGCCCCAGCATTTT,CASSSVLGNQPQHF,TRBJ1-5,TRBV6-5,14,-,-
TGTGCCAGCTCACCGGGAGTTCCGACTAACTATGGCTACACCTTC,CASSPGVPTNYGYTF,TRBJ1-2,TRBV18,15,-,-
TGTGCCAGCAGCTTCGGCGAGACCTCCTGGTCACCCCTCCACTTT,CASSFGETSWSPLHF,TRBJ1-6,TRBV11-2,15,few,-
TGTGCCAGCAGTTACTCAGGGCAAGAGACCCAGTACTTC,CASSYSGQETQYF,TRBJ2-5,TRBV6-6,13,-,-
TGTGCTAGTGGTTTCCGACTCGAGGGGACTGAAGCTTTCTTT,CASGFRLEGTEAFF,TRBJ1-1,TRBV12-5,14,few,-
TGCGCCAGCAGCTTGGGACGGAACTATGGCTACACCTTC,CASSLGRNYGYTF,TRBJ1-2,TRBV5-1,13,few,-
TGTGCCAGCAGCTTTTCAGGGGCTCAGTTCTTC,CASSFSGAQFF,TRBJ2-1,TRBV7-6,11,-,-
TGTGCCATCCGGACTAGCGGGGGGCCGGGTTTTCCTGAGCAGTTCTTC,CAIRTSGGPGFPEQFF,TRBJ2-1,TRBV2,16,-,TRBD2
TGTGCCAGCAGCTTAGGGCCCCGAAATGAGCAGTTCTTC,CASSLGPRNEQFF,TRBJ2-1,TRBV7-8,13,-,-
TGCGCCAGCAGCTTGGGGACTAGCGGGGGCACAGATACGCAGTATTTT,CASSLGTSGGTDTQYF,TRBJ2-3,TRBV5-1,16,-,TRBD2
TGCAGCGCCGGGGGTCCGGGAGAGCAGTACTTC,CSAGGPGEQYF,TRBJ2-7,TRBV29-1,11,-,-
TGTGCCAGCAGTAATCGGCCGAGTCAAAACACTGAAGCTTTCTTT,CASSNRPSQNTEAFF,TRBJ1-1,TRBV2,15,-,-
TGTGCCATGAAACCGGGACAGGGGAATTCACCCCTCCACTTT,CAMKPGQGNSPLHF,TRBJ1-6,TRBV10-3,14,-,TRBD1
TGTGCCAGCAGCTTGGGCGCTGATCCTCGGATGGAGCAGTACTTC,CASSLGADPRMEQYF,TRBJ2-7,TRBV11-2,15,-,-
TGTGCCAGCAGCTTAACGCCGGGACAGTCTGAAGCTTTCTTT,CASSLTPGQSEAFF,TRBJ1-1,TRBV7-3,14,-,TRBD1
TGTGCCAGCAGCGTCTACAGGGACACCGGGGAGCTGTTTTTT,CASSVYRDTGELFF,TRBJ2-2,TRBV7-3,14,-,-
TGTGCCAGCAGTGTCACAGGGGGCCCGGAGACCCAGTACTTC,CASSVTGGPETQYF,TRBJ2-5,TRBV25-1,14,once,TRBD1
TGTGCCTGGAGTGTATGGGACAGGGATAATTCACCCCTCCACTTT,CAWSVWDRDNSPLHF,TRBJ1-6,TRBV30,15,-,TRBD1
TGTGCCAGCAGCATGGACAGGCTCCAAGAGACCCAGTACTTC,CASSMDRLQETQYF,TRBJ2-5,TRBV7-6,14,-,TRBD1
TGTGCCAGCAGCTCGGGACCCGCCCATGGCTACACCTTC,CASSSGPAHGYTF,TRBJ1-2,TRBV5-5,13,-,-
TGCAGCGCTGGGGGTGTGCGTGGCTACACCTTC,CSAGGVRGYTF,TRBJ1-2,TRBV29-1,11,-,-
TGTGCCAGCAGCTCCGGACTAGCGGGGGAAATAGGCGGGGAGCTGTTTTTT,CASSSGLAGEIGGELFF,TRBJ2-2,TRBV14,17,-,TRBD2
TGTGCCAGCAGTCCTACTTTCCGCGGGGAGCTGTTTTTT,CASSPTFRGELFF,TRBJ2-2,TRBV6-6,13,-,-
TGTGCCAGCAGCTTATCAGGCTCTGGAAACACCATATATTTT,CASSLSGSGNTIYF,TRBJ1-3,TRBV7-2,14,-,-
TGTGCCAGCAGCCCAGGGGGAAACACCATATATTTT,CASSPGGNTIYF,TRBJ1-3,TRBV7-6,12,-,-
TGTGCCAGCAGCTTGGAGGGGGGTCCACCCCTCTATGGCTACACCTTC,CASSLEGGPPLYGYTF,TRBJ1-2,TRBV5-5,16,-,-
TGTGCCAGTGTTCCTGGCACGCCTAACTATGGCTACACCTTC,CASVPGTPNYGYTF,TRBJ1-2,TRBV19,14,-,-
TGTGCCAGCAGCCCGGGGATGACTGAAGCTTTCTTT,CASSPGMTEAFF,TRBJ1-1,TRBV6-5,12,once,-
TGTGCCAGCAGCCTACAGGGGGGTGGCACCGGGGAGCTGTTTTTT,CASSLQGGGTGELFF,TRBJ2-2,TRBV5-4,15,-,TRBD1
TGTGCCACGGCAGACCGATCGGTGGCTGAAGCTTTCTTT,CATADRSVAEAFF,TRBJ1-1,TRBV25-1,13,-,-
TGTGCCAGTAGTATAGACGGACTAGCGGACTCCTACGAGCAGTACTTC,CASSIDGLADSYEQYF,TRBJ2-7,TRBV19,16,-,TRBD2